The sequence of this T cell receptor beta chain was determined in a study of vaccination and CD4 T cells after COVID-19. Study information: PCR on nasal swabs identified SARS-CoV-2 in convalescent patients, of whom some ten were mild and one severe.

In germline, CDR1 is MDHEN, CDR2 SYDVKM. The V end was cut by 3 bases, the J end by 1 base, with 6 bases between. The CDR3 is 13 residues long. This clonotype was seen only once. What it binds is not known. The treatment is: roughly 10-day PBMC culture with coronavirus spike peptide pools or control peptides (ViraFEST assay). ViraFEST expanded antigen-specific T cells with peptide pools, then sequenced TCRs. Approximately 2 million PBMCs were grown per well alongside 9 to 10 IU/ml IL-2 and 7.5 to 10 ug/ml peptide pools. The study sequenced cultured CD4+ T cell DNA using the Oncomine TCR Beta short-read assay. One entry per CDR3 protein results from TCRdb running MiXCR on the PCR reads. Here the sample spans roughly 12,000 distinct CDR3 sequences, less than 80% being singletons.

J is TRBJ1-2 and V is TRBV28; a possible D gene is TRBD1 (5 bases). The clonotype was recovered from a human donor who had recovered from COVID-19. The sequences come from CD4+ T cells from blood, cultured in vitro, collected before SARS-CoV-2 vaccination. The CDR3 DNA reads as TGTGCCAGCAGTTTCGGACATAACTATGGCTACACCTTC. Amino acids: CASSFGHNYGYTF.